This paragraph reports one TCR beta chain. Assay: immunoSEQ multiplex PCR; the TCRdb copy retains only in-frame clones and omits some. The table lists some 180,000 clones, nearly 90% of them singletons. The data belong to a study of blood T cell repertoires in COVID-19. The CDR3 is made up of 12 amino acids. Germline V lookup: CDR1 SQVTM, CDR2 ANQGSEA. J was trimmed by 8 bases and V by 4 bases; bases with no gene match: 6. This clonotype was obtained from a man aged 50-59 years with acute or convalescent COVID-19. Sequencing input: peripheral blood. The chain carries TRBV29-1 and TRBJ1-2; TRBD1 agrees at 8 bases. In DNA form, the CDR3 reads TGCAGCGTTGCAAGGACAGGGCGCGGCTACACCTTC. This translates into CSVARTGRGYTF.